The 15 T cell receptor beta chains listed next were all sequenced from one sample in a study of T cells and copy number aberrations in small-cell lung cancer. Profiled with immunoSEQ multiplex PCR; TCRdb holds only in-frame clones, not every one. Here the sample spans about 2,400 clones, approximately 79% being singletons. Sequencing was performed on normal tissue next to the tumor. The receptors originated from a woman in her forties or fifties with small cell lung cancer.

The CDR3 bases are TGTGCCAGCAGCCTACGGGACAGAGAAAACATTCAGTACTTC. Protein product: CASSLRDRENIQYF. This chain uses TRBV7-9 with TRBJ2-4, with 7 bases lining up with TRBD1. V gave up 5 bases and J gave up 5 bases; unmatched junction bases: 6. The CDR3 runs 14 residues. Germline CDR1 reads SEHNR; CDR2 reads FQNEAQ (reference sequence).

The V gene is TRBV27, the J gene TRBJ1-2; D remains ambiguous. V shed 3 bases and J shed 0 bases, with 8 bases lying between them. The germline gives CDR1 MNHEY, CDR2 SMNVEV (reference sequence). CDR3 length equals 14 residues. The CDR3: CASSFGGTNYGYTF. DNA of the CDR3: TGTGCCAGCAGTTTCGGCGGCACTAACTATGGCTACACCTTC.

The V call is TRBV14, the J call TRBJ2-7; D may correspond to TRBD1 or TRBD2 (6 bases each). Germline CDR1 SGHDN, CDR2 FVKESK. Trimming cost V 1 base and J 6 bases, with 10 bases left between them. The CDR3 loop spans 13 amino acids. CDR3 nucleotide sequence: TGTGCCAGCAGCCAAGTCTGGGGGGCCGAGCAGTACTTC. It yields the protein CASSQVWGAEQYF.

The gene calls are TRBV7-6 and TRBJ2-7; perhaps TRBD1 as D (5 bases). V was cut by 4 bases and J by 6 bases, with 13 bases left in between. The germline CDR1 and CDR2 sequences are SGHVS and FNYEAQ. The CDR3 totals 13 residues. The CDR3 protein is CASSSQVWREQYF. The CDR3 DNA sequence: TGTGCCAGCAGCTCACAGGTCTGGCGCGAGCAGTACTTC.

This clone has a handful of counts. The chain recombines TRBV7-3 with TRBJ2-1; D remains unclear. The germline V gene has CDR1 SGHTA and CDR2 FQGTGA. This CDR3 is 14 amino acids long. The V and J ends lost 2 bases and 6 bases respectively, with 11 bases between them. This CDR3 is CASSLGSPSNEQFF. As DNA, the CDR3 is TGTGCCAGCAGCTTAGGATCCCCTAGCAATGAGCAGTTCTTC.

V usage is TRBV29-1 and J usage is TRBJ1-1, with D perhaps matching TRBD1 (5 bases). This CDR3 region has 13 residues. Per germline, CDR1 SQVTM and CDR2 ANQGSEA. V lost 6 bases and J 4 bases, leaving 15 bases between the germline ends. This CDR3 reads CSVGLNTGTEAFF. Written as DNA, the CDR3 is TGCAGCGTGGGGCTGAATACGGGCACTGAAGCTTTCTTT. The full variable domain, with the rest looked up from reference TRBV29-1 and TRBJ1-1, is SAVISQKPSRDICQRGTSLTIQCQVDSQVTMMFWYRQQPGQSLTLIATANQGSEATYESGFVIDKFPISRPNLTFSTLTVSNMSPEDSSIYLCSVGLNTGTEAFFGQGTRLTVV.

CDR3 nucleotide sequence: TGTGCCTGGAGAGAAACAGGGAATTCACCCCTCCACTTT. As protein: CAWRETGNSPLHF. The genes are TRBV30 and TRBJ1-6, with TRBD1 as a possible D gene (6 bases). With 3 bases removed from V and 7 bases from J, the gap between germline ends came to 10 bases. The CDR3 length is 13 residues. CDR1 GTSNPN and CDR2 SVGIG come from the germline V gene (reference sequence).

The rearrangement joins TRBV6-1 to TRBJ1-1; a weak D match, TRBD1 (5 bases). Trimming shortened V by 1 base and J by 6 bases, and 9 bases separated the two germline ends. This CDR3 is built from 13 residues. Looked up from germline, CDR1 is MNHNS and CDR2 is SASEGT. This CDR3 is CASSEGWGAEAFF. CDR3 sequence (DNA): TGTGCCAGCAGTGAAGGGTGGGGGGCTGAAGCTTTCTTT.

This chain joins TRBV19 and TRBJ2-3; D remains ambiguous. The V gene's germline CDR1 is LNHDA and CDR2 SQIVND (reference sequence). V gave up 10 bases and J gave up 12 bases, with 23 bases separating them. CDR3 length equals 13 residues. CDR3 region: CAIQTTSNLVQYF. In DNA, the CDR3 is TGTGCCATCCAGACGACCTCAAACCTTGTTCAGTATTTT. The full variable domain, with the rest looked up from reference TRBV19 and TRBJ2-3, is DGGITQSPKYLFRKEGQNVTLSCEQNLNHDAMYWYRQDPGQGLRLIYYSQIVNDFQKGDIAEGYSVSREKKESFPLTVTSAQKNPTAFYLCAIQTTSNLVQYFGPGTRLTVL.

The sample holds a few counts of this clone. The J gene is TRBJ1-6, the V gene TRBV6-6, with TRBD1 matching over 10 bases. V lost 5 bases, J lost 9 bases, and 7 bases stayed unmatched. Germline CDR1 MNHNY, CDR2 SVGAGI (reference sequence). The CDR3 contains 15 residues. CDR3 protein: CASSLSGTGVSPLHF. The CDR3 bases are TGTGCCAGCAGTCTGTCCGGGACAGGGGTTTCACCCCTCCACTTT.

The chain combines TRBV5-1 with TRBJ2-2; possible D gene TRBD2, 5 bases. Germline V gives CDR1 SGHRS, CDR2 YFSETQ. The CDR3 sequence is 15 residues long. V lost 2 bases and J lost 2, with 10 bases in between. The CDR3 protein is CASSFDGVNTGELFF. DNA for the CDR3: TGCGCCAGCAGCTTTGACGGGGTAAACACCGGGGAGCTGTTTTTT.

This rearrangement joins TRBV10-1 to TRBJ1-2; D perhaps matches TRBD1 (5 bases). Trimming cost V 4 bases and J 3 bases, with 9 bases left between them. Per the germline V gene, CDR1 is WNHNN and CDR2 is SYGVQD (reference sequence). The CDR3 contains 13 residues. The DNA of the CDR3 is TGCGCCAGCAGTGCCGGGGCCGACTATGGCTACACCTTC. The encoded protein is CASSAGADYGYTF.

For the CDR3, the DNA is TGTGCCAGCTCACCAGGGGGAGGAGTCTATGGCTACACCTTC. Amino acid sequence: CASSPGGGVYGYTF. The rearrangement links TRBV18 to TRBJ1-2; TRBD1 is a possible D gene (5 bases). This CDR3 region has 14 residues. The V gene's germline CDR1 is KGHSH and CDR2 LQKENI. The ends were cut back, 2 bases at V and 4 bases at J, with 11 bases in the middle. The full variable domain, its missing parts supplied by reference TRBV18 and TRBJ1-2, is NAGVMQNPRHLVRRRGQEARLRCSPMKGHSHVYWYRQLPEEGLKFMVYLQKENIIDESGMPKERFSAEFPKEGPSILRIQQVVRGDSAAYFCASSPGGGVYGYTFGSGTRLTVV.

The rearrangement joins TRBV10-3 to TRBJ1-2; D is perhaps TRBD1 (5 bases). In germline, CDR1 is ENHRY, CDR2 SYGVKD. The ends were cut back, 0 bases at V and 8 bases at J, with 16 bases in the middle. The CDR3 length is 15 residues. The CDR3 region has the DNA TGTGCCATCAGTGAGTCAAACGGGGGTCGAGGCGGCTACACCTTC. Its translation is CAISESNGGRGGYTF.

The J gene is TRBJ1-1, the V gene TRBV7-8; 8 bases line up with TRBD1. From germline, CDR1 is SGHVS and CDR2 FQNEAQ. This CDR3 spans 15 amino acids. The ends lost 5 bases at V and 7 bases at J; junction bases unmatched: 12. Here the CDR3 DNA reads TGTGCCAGCAGCCTACGGACAGGGAGAGGGAATGAAGCTTTCTTT. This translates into CASSLRTGRGNEAFF.